This is a list of T cell receptor beta chains from one sample in a study of cytomegalovirus exposure and HLA in healthy donors. Sequenced by immunoSEQ multiplex PCR; TCRdb stores in-frame clones only, minus some. The sample contains 80,000 to 95,000 clones, around 79% of which appear only once. What was sequenced was PBMCs. The receptor source for this set is a female donor in good health and CMV-seronegative. The CDR3 runs from the conserved cysteine through the conserved F or W. A D gene is named only where the DNA matches it firmly. Where a row states a size, it is once, few, many or the class of an expanded clone; other rows omit it.

>TRBV19|NA|TRBJ1-2|NA
TGTGCCAGTAGAGACAGTTTTTTCTATGGCTACACCTTC
CASRDSFFYGYTF
>TRBV30|NA|TRBJ1-1|TRBD1
TGTGCCTGGGGGGACAGCAACACTGAAGCTTTCTTT
CAWGDSNTEAFF
>TRBV5-4|NA|TRBJ2-1|TRBD2
TGTGCCAGCAGCTCGACTAGCGGAACCTACAATGAGCAGTTCTTC
CASSSTSGTYNEQFF
>TRBV6-1|NA|TRBJ1-1|NA
TGTGCCAGCAGTGAAACAGGGTTTATGAACACTGAAGCTTTCTTT
CASSETGFMNTEAFF
>TRBV2|NA|TRBJ2-5|TRBD2
TGTGCCAGCAGGCGGGGGGGTGAGACCCAGTACTTC
CASRRGGETQYF
>TRBV27|NA|TRBJ2-7|TRBD2
TGTGCCAGCAGCCGACTAGCGGTGAGCTCCTACGAGCAGTACTTC
CASSRLAVSSYEQYF
>TRBV18|few|TRBJ1-2|NA
TGTGCCAGCTCACCCGACGGGGAGAGGGGCTACACCTTC
CASSPDGERGYTF
>TRBV11-2|once|TRBJ2-5|NA
TGTGCCAGCAGCGTCCCACCTAGCCGAGAGACCCAGTACTTC
CASSVPPSRETQYF
>TRBV7-9|NA|TRBJ2-1|NA
TGTGCCAGCAGCTTTTCTGGAGCTCACTACAATGAGCAGTTCTTC
CASSFSGAHYNEQFF
>TRBV18|NA|TRBJ1-1|NA
TGTGCCAGCTCACCGCTCAGACAGTCCGGGAACACTGAAGCTTTCTTT
CASSPLRQSGNTEAFF
>TRBV7-9|NA|TRBJ2-1|NA
TGTGCCAGCAGCTTAGATACGGGGAATGAGCAGTTCTTC
CASSLDTGNEQFF
>TRBV28|NA|TRBJ1-2|NA
TGTGCCAGCGGGCCTTTCTATGGCTACACCTTC
CASGPFYGYTF
>TRBV5-6|NA|TRBJ2-5|NA
TGTGCCAGCAGCTTGGGTGGGGGGTGGAAGACCCAGTACTTC
CASSLGGGWKTQYF
>TRBV5-1|NA|TRBJ2-7|TRBD1
TGCGCCAGCAGCACCGGGACAGAGAGTTACGAGCAGTACTTC
CASSTGTESYEQYF
>TRBV5-4|NA|TRBJ2-3|NA
TGTGCCAGCACCCAGACAGCCACAGATACGCAGTATTTT
CASTQTATDTQYF
>TRBV5-4|once|TRBJ1-1|TRBD1
TGTGCCAGCAGCTTCCGGGACAGGGTATTGAACACTGAAGCTTTCTTT
CASSFRDRVLNTEAFF
>TRBV18|NA|TRBJ1-3|TRBD1
TGTGCCAGCTCACCAGATGGACAGGGATCGGGAAACACCATATATTTT
CASSPDGQGSGNTIYF
>TRBV6-5|NA|TRBJ2-2|TRBD2
TGTGCCAGCAGTTCCCCAGCGGGGGGGCCTACCGGGGAGCTGTTTTTT
CASSSPAGGPTGELFF
>TRBV27|NA|TRBJ2-7|NA
TGTGCCAGCAGCGGGGGTACCTCCTACGAGCAGTACTTC
CASSGGTSYEQYF
>TRBV25-1|NA|TRBJ1-1|TRBD1
TGTGCCAGCAGTTCAGGGGGCTTCACTGAAGCTTTCTTT
CASSSGGFTEAFF
>TRBV11-1|NA|TRBJ2-5|NA
TGTGCCAGCAGCTTAGCTTGGGGCTTGGGAGAGACCCAGTACTTC
CASSLAWGLGETQYF
>TRBV5-1|NA|TRBJ1-6|NA
TGCGCCAGCAGCTTTGGACAGAGTAATTCACCCCTCCACTTT
CASSFGQSNSPLHF
>TRBV30|few|TRBJ1-2|NA
TGTGCCTGGAGTGTGACCGACACCGATGGCTACACCTTC
CAWSVTDTDGYTF
>TRBV10-3|once|TRBJ2-5|TRBD2
TGTGCCATCAGTGACGCCGGGGGGGCAGAGACCCAGTACTTC
CAISDAGGAETQYF
>TRBV7-9|once|TRBJ1-4|NA
TGTGCCAGCAGCAGGGGGACGGAGGAAAAACTGTTTTTT
CASSRGTEEKLFF
>TRBV5-1|NA|TRBJ2-1|TRBD2
TGCGCCAGCAGCGGGAACGGGGGGGCCGCGATGGATGAGCAGTTCTTC
CASSGNGGAAMDEQFF
>TRBV29-1|NA|TRBJ2-5|NA
TGCAGCGTTGAGGGGACTTGGCAAGAGACCCAGTACTTC
CSVEGTWQETQYF
>TRBV5-1|NA|TRBJ2-7|NA
TGCGCCAGCAGCAGGGGGACCCGAATCTACGAGCAGTACTTC
CASSRGTRIYEQYF
>TRBV19|NA|TRBJ2-3|TRBD2
TGTGCCAGTAGTCTAGCGGGGGGAGATACGCAGTATTTT
CASSLAGGDTQYF